The T cell receptor (beta chain) described here comes from a study of Graves' ophthalmopathy and Graves' hyperthyroidism. Study in general: Stable hyperthyroidism referred to disease that showed no ophthalmopathy within 18 months of follow-up. General study points: Blood samples also showed most expanded thyroid clonotypes exceeding 0.001 frequency.

Hyperthyroidism patients were newly diagnosed, ill under 2 months, and aged 18 to 65 years. This clonotype was detected only a few times. What it recognizes is unknown. Trimming cost V 1 base and J 8 bases, with 14 bases left between them. Germline V gene lookup returns CDR1 MDHEN and CDR2 SYDVKM. The CDR3 contains 14 residues. From RNA, the CDR3 regions of TCR beta chains were amplified and sequenced. Investigators did first-round RT-PCR with HTBI primers, then second-round multiplex PCR. TCRdb itself ran the multiplex PCR reads through MiXCR, one entry per CDR3 protein. The table includes roughly 1.1 million distinct CDR3 sequences, less than 45% detected once.

The chain has TRBV28 and TRBJ1-2; D remains ambiguous. The source is an adult man with Graves' hyperthyroidism. The sequenced sample was peripheral blood or thyroid tissue (not recorded which). In DNA, the CDR3 is TGTGCCAGCAGTTTATTAGCAGGTGTCCTCGGCTACACCTTC. Residues: CASSLLAGVLGYTF.